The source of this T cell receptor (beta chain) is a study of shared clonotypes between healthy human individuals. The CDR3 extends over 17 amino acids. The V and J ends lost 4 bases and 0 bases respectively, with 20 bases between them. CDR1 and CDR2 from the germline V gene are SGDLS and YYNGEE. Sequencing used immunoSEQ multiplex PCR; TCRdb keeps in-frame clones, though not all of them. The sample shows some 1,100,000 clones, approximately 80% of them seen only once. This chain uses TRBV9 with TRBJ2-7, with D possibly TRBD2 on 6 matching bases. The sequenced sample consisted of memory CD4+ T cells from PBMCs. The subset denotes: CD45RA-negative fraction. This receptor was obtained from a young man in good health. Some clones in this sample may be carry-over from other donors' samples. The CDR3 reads CASSPRLSGPDSYEQYF. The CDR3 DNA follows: TGTGCCAGCAGCCCCAGATTGAGCGGGCCGGACTCCTACGAGCAGTACTTC.